These T cell receptor beta chains were read from a single sample in a study of blood T cell repertoires in COVID-19. Profiling relied on immunoSEQ multiplex PCR, and the TCRdb table lists in-frame clones only, not all of them. Seen here are roughly 160,000 clones, about 82% observed once, and the top ten hold approximately 8.2%. The source material was peripheral blood. Source of these receptors: a woman older than 75 with COVID-19, enrolled during active disease. The CDR3 runs from the conserved cysteine through the conserved F or W. Each record gives: CDR3 protein, CDR3 DNA, D gene, clone size, J gene, V gene, CDR3 length. A D gene is named only where the DNA matches it firmly. Only some rows state a clone size, as once, few, many or a class for expanded clones.

CASSVDWQGGQPQHF TGTGCCAGCAGCGTAGACTGGCAGGGCGGTCAGCCCCAGCATTTT NA NA TRBJ1-5 TRBV9 15
CASSRPGTGLTRGGNTIYF TGCGCCAGCAGTCGCCCCGGGACAGGGCTCACTCGAGGTGGAAACACCATATATTTT TRBD1 NA TRBJ1-3 TRBV23-1 19
CATSRKAGRGIYGYTF TGTGCCACCAGCAGAAAAGCGGGACGGGGGATCTATGGCTACACCTTC NA NA TRBJ1-2 TRBV15 16
CASSYSKGVQETQYF TGTGCCAGCAGTTACTCGAAGGGGGTGCAAGAGACCCAGTACTTC NA NA TRBJ2-5 TRBV6-6 15
CASSPGTGLGTEAFF TGTGCCAGCAGCCCCGGGACAGGGTTGGGCACTGAAGCTTTCTTT TRBD1 NA TRBJ1-1 TRBV11-2 15
CASSPAGERSRNEQFF TGTGCCAGCAGCCCCGCGGGAGAGCGGTCTAGGAATGAGCAGTTCTTC TRBD2 NA TRBJ2-1 TRBV27 16
CATSRGLDRDQPQHF TGTGCCACCAGCAGGGGCTTGGACAGGGATCAGCCCCAGCATTTT TRBD1 NA TRBJ1-5 TRBV15 15
CASGPGVYGYTF TGTGCCAGTGGACCGGGGGTCTATGGCTACACCTTC NA NA TRBJ1-2 TRBV6-5 12
CASSVTVNTEAFF TGTGCCAGCAGCGTAACGGTGAACACTGAAGCTTTCTTT NA NA TRBJ1-1 TRBV9 13
CASSPRAEAFF TGTGCCAGCAGTCCACGAGCTGAAGCTTTCTTT NA NA TRBJ1-1 TRBV28 11
CASSPSRGYGDSPLHF TGTGCCAGCAGTCCCAGTCGAGGCTACGGGGATTCACCCCTCCACTTT NA NA TRBJ1-6 TRBV28 16
CASSEVGTGNQPQHF TGTGCCAGCAGTGAAGTGGGGACAGGGAATCAGCCCCAGCATTTT TRBD1 NA TRBJ1-5 TRBV6-1 15
CASSLRQGDEKLFF TGTGCCAGCAGTTTAAGACAGGGGGACGAAAAACTGTTTTTT TRBD1 NA TRBJ1-4 TRBV28 14
CASSSSTGYSNQPQHF TGTGCCAGCAGCTCCTCGACAGGGTACAGCAATCAGCCCCAGCATTTT TRBD1 NA TRBJ1-5 TRBV5-8 16
CASSPSGSGLSYEQYF TGCGCCAGCAGCCCCTCGGGGTCCGGGCTGTCCTACGAGCAGTACTTC NA NA TRBJ2-7 TRBV5-1 16
CASSGGTGVTQYF TGTGCCAGCAGTGGCGGGACAGGGGTAACGCAGTATTTT TRBD1 NA TRBJ2-3 TRBV6-6 13
CASLSRGGYGYTF TGTGCCAGTTTGAGCAGGGGTGGCTATGGCTACACCTTC NA NA TRBJ1-2 TRBV19 13
CASSPGTSGAGGELFF TGTGCCAGCAGCCCCGGGACTAGCGGGGCGGGCGGGGAGCTGTTTTTT TRBD2 NA TRBJ2-2 TRBV5-4 16
CASSEGQGGSPLHF TGTGCCAGCAGCGAGGGACAGGGGGGTTCACCCCTCCACTTT TRBD1 NA TRBJ1-6 TRBV9 14
CASSPARLAGGNEQFF TGTGCCAGTAGCCCCGCGCGGCTAGCGGGAGGCAATGAGCAGTTCTTC TRBD2 once TRBJ2-1 TRBV19 16
CASSLRTGARNYGYTF TGTGCCAGCAGTTTGCGGACAGGGGCGAGAAACTATGGCTACACCTTC TRBD1 few TRBJ1-2 TRBV27 16
CASTKDRVQANEKLFF TGTGCCAGTACAAAAGACAGGGTCCAGGCTAATGAAAAACTGTTTTTT TRBD1 NA TRBJ1-4 TRBV19 16
CASSLAGGQETQYF TGTGCCAGCAGCTTAGCGGGGGGCCAAGAGACCCAGTACTTC TRBD2 NA TRBJ2-5 TRBV11-2 14
CASSSAGGPRFF TGTGCCAGCAGTTCAGCGGGAGGGCCAAGGTTCTTC TRBD2 NA TRBJ2-1 TRBV28 12